This T cell receptor (beta chain) was sequenced for a study of CD8 T cells in ankylosing spondylitis. Whole-study results and caveats: Characteristic, it appeared, of ankylosing spondylitis blood was a TCR beta motif of fewer than 10 highly homologous variants.

TCRdb recomputed calls from the 5' RACE reads with MiXCR, one row per CDR3 protein. The sample shows approximately 440,000 distinct CDR3 sequences, roughly 18% of them seen only once. The V and J ends lost 8 bases and 2 bases, in that order; junction bases with no gene match: 11. Germline CDR1 reads LNHNV; CDR2 reads YYDKDF (reference sequence). The CDR3 runs to 15 residues. This clonotype was counted between two and nine times. Antigen: not known. The clonotype originates from a male donor with ankylosing spondylitis. Sequencing used blood, either unsorted or a sorted T cell fraction (not recorded which). V gene TRBV15 combines with J gene TRBJ1-1; 7 nucleotides align to TRBD1. CDR3 in DNA: TGTGCCACCCGCCCGACAGGGACCCTTAACACTGAAGCTTTCTTT. Encoded protein: CATRPTGTLNTEAFF. The full variable domain, its missing parts supplied by reference TRBV15 and TRBJ1-1, is DAMVIQNPRYQVTQFGKPVTLSCSQTLNHNVMYWYQQKSSQAPKLLFHYYDKDFNNEADTPDNFQSRRPNTSFCFLDIRSPGLGDTAMYLCATRPTGTLNTEAFFGQGTRLTVV.